The sequence of this T cell receptor beta chain was determined in a study of early T cells in non-severe SARS-CoV-2 infection. Each CDR3 protein gets one entry after TCRdb re-called the 5' RACE reads with MiXCR. The profile covers some 61,000 distinct CDR3 sequences, with 7.5% to 9.5% appearing a single time and approximately 4% taken by the ten largest. Germline V CDR1 and CDR2: MNHEY, SMNVEV (reference sequence). The CDR3 sequence is 14 residues long. V was cut by 8 bases and J by 7 bases, with 18 bases left in between. The starting material was whole blood, obtained at baseline. This clonotype was sampled from an adult who was a healthcare worker with PCR-confirmed SARS-CoV-2 infection or an uninfected control (not recorded which). This sequence joins TRBV27 and TRBJ1-5; tentatively, D is TRBD1 (5 bases). The CDR3 protein is CASSYVAGNQPQHF. The CDR3 bases are TGTGCCAGCTCTTATGTTGCAGGGAACCAGCCCCAGCATTTT.